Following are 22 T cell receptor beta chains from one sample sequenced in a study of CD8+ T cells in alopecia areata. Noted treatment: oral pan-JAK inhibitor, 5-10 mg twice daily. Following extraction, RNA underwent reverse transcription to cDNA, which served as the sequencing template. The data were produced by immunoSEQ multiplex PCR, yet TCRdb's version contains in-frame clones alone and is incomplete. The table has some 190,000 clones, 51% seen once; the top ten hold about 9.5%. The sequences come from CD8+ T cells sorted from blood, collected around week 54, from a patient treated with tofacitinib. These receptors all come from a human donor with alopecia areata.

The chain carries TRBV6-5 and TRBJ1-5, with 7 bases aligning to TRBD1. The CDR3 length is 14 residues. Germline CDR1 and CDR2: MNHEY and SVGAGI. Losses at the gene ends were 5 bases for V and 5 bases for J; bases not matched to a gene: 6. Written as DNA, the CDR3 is TGTGCCAGCAGTACAGGGGTCTTCGATCAGCCCCAGCATTTT. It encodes CASSTGVFDQPQHF.

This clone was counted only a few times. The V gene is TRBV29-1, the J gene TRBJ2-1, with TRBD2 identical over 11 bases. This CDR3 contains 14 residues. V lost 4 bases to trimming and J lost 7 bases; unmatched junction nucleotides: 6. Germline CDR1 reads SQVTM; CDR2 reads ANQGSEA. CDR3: CSVGSSGGFNEQFF. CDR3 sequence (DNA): TGCAGCGTTGGTTCTAGCGGGGGGTTTAATGAGCAGTTCTTC.

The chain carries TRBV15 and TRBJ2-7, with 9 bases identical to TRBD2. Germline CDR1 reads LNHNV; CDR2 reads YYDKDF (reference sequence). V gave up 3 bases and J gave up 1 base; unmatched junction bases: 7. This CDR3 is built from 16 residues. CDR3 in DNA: TGTGCCACCAGCAGCTCCGGGACTAGCAGATCCTACGAGCAGTACTTC. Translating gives CATSSSGTSRSYEQYF. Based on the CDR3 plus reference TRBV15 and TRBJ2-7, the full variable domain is DAMVIQNPRYQVTQFGKPVTLSCSQTLNHNVMYWYQQKSSQAPKLLFHYYDKDFNNEADTPDNFQSRRPNTSFCFLDIRSPGLGDTAMYLCATSSSGTSRSYEQYFGPGTRLTVT.

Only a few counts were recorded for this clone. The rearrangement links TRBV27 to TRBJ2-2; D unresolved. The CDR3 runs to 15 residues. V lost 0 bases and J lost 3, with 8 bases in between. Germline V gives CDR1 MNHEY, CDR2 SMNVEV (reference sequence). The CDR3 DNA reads TGTGCCAGCAGTTTATCGGAAGGTTACACCGGGGAGCTGTTTTTT. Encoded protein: CASSLSEGYTGELFF.

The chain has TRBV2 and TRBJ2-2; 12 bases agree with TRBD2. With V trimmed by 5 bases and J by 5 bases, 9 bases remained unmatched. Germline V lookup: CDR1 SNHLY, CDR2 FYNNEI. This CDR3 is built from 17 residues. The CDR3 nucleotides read TGTGCCAGCAGTCGCAGGACTAGCGGGGCTTTAACCGGGGAGCTGTTTTTT. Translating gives CASSRRTSGALTGELFF.

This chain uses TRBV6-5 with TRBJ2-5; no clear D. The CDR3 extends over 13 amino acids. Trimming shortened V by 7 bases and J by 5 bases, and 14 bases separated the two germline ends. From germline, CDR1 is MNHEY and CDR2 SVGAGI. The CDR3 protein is CASKLPGRETQYF. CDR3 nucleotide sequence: TGTGCCAGCAAACTACCAGGCAGGGAGACCCAGTACTTC.

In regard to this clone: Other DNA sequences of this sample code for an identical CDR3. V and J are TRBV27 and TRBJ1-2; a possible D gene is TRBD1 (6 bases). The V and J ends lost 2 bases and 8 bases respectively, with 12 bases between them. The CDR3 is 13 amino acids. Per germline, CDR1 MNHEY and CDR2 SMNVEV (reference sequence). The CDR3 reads CASSLGGAGGYTF. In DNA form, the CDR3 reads TGTGCCAGCAGTTTAGGGGGCGCAGGAGGCTACACCTTC.

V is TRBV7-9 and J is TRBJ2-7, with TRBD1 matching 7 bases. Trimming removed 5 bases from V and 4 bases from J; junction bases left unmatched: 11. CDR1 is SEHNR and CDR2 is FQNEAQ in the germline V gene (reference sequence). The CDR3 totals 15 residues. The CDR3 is CASSTRQGLSYEQYF. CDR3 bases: TGTGCCAGCAGCACCCGACAGGGATTGTCTTACGAGCAGTACTTC.

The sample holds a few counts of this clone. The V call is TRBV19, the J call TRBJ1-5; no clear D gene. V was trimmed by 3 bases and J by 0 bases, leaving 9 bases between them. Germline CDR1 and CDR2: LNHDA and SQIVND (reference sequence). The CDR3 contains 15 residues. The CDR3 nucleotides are TGTGCCAGTAGTATGGGGTCCGGTAGCAATCAGCCCCAGCATTTT. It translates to CASSMGSGSNQPQHF.

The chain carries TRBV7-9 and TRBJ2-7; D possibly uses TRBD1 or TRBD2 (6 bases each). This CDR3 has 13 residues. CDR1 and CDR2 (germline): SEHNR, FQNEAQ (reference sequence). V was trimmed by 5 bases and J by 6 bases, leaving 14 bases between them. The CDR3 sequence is CASSHPGGREQYF. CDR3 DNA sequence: TGTGCCAGCAGCCACCCCGGGGGCCGCGAGCAGTACTTC.

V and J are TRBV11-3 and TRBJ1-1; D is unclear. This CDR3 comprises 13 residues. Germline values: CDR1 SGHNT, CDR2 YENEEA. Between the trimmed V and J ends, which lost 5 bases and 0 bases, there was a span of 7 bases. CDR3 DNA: TGTGCCAGCAGCCCGAACCTGAACACTGAAGCTTTCTTT. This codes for CASSPNLNTEAFF.

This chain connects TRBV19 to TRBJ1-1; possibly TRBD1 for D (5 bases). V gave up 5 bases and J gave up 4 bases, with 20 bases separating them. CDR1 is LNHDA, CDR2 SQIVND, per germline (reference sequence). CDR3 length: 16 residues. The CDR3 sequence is CASSLPGGPGGTEAFF. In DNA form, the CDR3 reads TGTGCCAGTAGTCTCCCCGGGGGTCCCGGGGGCACTGAAGCTTTCTTT.

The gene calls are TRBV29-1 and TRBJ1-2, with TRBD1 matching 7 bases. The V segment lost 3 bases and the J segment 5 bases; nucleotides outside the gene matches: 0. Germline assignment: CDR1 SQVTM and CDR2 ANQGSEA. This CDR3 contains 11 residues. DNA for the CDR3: TGCAGCGTTGACAGGGGGTATGGCTACACCTTC. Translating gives CSVDRGYGYTF.

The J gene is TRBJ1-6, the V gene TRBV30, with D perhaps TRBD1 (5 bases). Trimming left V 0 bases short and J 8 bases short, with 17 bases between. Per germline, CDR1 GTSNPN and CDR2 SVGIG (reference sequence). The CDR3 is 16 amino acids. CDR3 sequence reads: CAWSVPAGRWDSPLHF. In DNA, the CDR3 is TGTGCCTGGAGTGTACCCGCAGGGAGGTGGGATTCACCCCTCCACTTT.

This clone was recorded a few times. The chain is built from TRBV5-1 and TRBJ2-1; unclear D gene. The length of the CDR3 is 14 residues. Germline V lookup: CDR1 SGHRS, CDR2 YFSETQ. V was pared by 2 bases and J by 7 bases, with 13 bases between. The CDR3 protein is CASSFGSALNEQFF. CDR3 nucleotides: TGCGCCAGCAGCTTTGGGTCAGCCTTGAATGAGCAGTTCTTC.

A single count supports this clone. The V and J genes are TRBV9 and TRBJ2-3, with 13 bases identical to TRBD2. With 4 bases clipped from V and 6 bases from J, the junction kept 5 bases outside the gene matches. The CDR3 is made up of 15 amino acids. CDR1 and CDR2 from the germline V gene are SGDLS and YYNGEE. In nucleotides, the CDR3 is TGTGCCAGCAGCCCGGGACTAGCGGGGTACGATACGCAGTATTTT. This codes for CASSPGLAGYDTQYF.

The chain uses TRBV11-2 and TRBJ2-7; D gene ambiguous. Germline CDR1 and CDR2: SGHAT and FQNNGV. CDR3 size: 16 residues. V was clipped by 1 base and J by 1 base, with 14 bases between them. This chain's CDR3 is CASSLGLGYESYEQYF. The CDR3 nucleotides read TGTGCCAGCAGCTTAGGGTTAGGTTACGAATCCTACGAGCAGTACTTC.

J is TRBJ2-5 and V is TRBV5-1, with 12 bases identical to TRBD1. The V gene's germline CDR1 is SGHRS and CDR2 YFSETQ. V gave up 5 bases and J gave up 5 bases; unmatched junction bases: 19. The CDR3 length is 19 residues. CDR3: CASRAPSGTGGEFRETQYF. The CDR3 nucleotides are TGCGCCAGCAGGGCGCCTTCCGGGACAGGGGGCGAATTCCGGGAGACCCAGTACTTC. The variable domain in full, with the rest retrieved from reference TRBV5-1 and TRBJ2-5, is KAGVTQTPRYLIKTRGQQVTLSCSPISGHRSVSWYQQTPGQGLQFLFEYFSETQRNKGNFPGRFSGRQFSNSRSEMNVSTLELGDSALYLCASRAPSGTGGEFRETQYFGPGTRLLVL.

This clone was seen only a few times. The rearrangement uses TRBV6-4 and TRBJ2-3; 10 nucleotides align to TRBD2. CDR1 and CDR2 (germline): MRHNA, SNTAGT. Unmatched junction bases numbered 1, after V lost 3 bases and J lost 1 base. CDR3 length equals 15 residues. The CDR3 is CASSEGTSGTDTQYF. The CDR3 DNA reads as TGTGCCAGCAGTGAGGGGACTAGCGGCACAGATACGCAGTATTTT.

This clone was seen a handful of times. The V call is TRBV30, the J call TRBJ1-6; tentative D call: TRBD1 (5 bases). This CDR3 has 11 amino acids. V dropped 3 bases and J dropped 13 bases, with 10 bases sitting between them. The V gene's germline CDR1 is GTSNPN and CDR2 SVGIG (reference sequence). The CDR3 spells CAWRSGVPLHF. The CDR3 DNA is TGTGCCTGGAGATCGGGGGTTCCCCTCCACTTT.

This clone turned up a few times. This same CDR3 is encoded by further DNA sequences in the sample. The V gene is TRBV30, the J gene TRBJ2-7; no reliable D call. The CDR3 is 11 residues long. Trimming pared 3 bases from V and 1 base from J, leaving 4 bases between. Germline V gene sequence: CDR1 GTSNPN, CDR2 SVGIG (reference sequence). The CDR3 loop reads CAWSASYEQYF. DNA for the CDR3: TGTGCCTGGAGCGCATCCTACGAGCAGTACTTC.

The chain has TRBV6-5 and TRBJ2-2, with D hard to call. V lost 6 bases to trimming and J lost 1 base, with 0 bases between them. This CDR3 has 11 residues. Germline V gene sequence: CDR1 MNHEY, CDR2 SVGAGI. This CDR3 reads CASRNTGELFF. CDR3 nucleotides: TGTGCCAGCAGGAACACCGGGGAGCTGTTTTTT.